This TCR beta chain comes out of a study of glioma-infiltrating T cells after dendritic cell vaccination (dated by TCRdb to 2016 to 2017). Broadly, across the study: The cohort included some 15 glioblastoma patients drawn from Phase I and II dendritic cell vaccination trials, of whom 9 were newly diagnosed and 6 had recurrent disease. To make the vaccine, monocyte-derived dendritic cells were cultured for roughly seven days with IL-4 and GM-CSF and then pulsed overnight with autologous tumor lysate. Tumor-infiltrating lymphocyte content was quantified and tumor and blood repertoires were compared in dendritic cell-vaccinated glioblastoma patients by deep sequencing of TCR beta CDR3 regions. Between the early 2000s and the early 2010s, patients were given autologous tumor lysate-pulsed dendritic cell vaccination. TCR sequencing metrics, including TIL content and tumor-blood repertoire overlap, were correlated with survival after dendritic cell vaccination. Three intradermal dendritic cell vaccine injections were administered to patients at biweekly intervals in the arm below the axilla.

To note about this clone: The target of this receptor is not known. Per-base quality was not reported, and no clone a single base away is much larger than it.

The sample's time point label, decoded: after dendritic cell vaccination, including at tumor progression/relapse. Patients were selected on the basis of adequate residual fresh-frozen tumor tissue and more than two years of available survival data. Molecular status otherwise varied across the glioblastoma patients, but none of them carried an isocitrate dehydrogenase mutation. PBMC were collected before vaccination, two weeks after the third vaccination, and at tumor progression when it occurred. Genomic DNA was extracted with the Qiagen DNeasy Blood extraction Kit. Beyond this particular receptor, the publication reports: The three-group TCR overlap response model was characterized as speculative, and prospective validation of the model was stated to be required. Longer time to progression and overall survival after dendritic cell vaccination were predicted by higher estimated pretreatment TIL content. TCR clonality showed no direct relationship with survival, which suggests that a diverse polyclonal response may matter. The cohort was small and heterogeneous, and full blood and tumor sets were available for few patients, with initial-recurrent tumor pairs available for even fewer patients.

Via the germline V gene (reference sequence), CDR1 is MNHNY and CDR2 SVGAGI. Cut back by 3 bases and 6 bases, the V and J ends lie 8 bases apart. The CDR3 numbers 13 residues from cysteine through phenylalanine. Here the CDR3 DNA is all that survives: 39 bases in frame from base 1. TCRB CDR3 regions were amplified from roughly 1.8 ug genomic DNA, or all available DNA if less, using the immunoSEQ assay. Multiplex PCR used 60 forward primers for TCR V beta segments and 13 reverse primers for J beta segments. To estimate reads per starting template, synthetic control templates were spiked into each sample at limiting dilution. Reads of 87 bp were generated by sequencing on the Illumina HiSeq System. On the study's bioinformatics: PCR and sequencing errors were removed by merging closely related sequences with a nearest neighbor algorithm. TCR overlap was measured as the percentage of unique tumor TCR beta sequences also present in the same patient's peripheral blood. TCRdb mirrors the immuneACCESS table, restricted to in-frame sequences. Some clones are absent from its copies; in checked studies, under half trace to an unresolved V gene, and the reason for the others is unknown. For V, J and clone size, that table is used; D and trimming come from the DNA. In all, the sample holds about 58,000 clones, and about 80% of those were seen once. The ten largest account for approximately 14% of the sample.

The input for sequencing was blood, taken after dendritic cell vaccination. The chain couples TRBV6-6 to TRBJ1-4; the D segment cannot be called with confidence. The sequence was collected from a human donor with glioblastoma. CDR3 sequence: CASSYTRYEKLFF. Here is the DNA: TGTGCCAGCAGTTATACCAGATATGAAAAACTGTTTTTT.